This T cell receptor beta chain was captured by sequencing in a study of blood T cell repertoires in COVID-19. Sequenced by immunoSEQ multiplex PCR; TCRdb stores in-frame clones only, minus some. The profile shows hundreds of thousands of clones, 80% to 90% of them singletons. Germline-derived CDR1 and CDR2 are LGHNT and FRNRAP. This CDR3 spans 15 amino acids. Deletions cut 6 bases from V and 5 bases from J, with 16 bases between. This chain connects TRBV12-5 to TRBJ2-2; a possible D gene is TRBD2 (6 bases). Sample: PBMCs or T cells enriched from blood (not recorded which). This sequence was found in a man under 40 who had recovered from COVID-19. CDR3: CASGSGSGPTGELFF. CDR3 DNA sequence: TGTGCTAGTGGGAGCGGTAGCGGCCCTACCGGGGAGCTGTTTTTT. Looking up the rest from reference TRBV12-5 and TRBJ2-2 gives the full variable domain: DARVTQTPRHKVTEMGQEVTMRCQPILGHNTVFWYRQTMMQGLELLAYFRNRAPLDDSGMPKDRFSAEMPDATLATLKIQPSEPRDSAVYFCASGSGSGPTGELFFGEGSRLTVL.